The 10 T cell receptor beta chains in this list originate from one sample, sequenced in a study of shared clonotypes between healthy human individuals. TCRdb's table, derived via immunoSEQ multiplex PCR, lists solely in-frame clones and lacks some. In the table there are 2 million to 2.5 million clones, around 92% of which are singletons. Source material: naive CD4+ T cells from PBMCs. Subset noted: CD45RA+ positively selected. The source is a young man in good health. Some clones in this sample may be carry-over from other donors' samples.

The rearrangement joins TRBV25-1 to TRBJ2-5; D might be TRBD1 or TRBD2, each matching 5 bases. V lost 3 bases and J 7 bases, leaving 15 bases between the germline ends. The CDR3 length is 14 residues. The germline gives CDR1 MGHDK, CDR2 SYGVNS. The chain's CDR3 is CASSDRDGRLTQYF. The DNA of the CDR3 is TGTGCCAGCAGTGACCGGGACGGCCGGCTGACCCAGTACTTC.

The chain employs TRBV4-1 and TRBJ2-7; no clear D. The CDR3 has 14 residues. Germline CDR1 is MGHRA and CDR2 is YSYEKL. V was shortened by 0 bases and J by 2 bases, with 8 bases between the two germline ends. The DNA of the CDR3 is TGCGCCAGCAGCCAAGATTTCAACACCTACGAGCAGTACTTC. Amino acid sequence: CASSQDFNTYEQYF.

This sequence joins TRBV5-1 and TRBJ2-3; D is unresolved. Per the germline V gene, CDR1 is SGHRS and CDR2 is YFSETQ. V was clipped by 0 bases and J by 4 bases, with 12 bases between them. The CDR3 contains 15 residues. The DNA of the CDR3 is TGCGCCAGCAGCTTGGACGGGTCCGGTCCAGATACGCAGTATTTT. This codes for CASSLDGSGPDTQYF.

CDR3 protein: CASSLGVLETQYF. CDR3 sequence (DNA): TGTGCCAGTAGCCTAGGGGTGTTGGAGACCCAGTACTTC. This chain links TRBV19 with TRBJ2-5; D is possibly TRBD1 (5 bases). Germline lookup yields CDR1 LNHDA and CDR2 SQIVND (reference sequence). V was clipped by 6 bases and J by 5 bases, with 13 bases between them. The CDR3 sequence is 13 residues long.

This chain uses TRBV11-3 with TRBJ2-7; no clear D gene. The CDR3 runs to 12 residues. V was trimmed by 3 bases and J by 5 bases, leaving 8 bases between them. From germline, CDR1 is SGHNT and CDR2 YENEEA. In DNA, the CDR3 is TGTGCCAGCAGCTTGGAAGGAAACGAGCAGTACTTC. This sequence encodes CASSLEGNEQYF. Variable domain in full (rest from reference TRBV11-3 and TRBJ2-7): EAGVVQSPRYKIIEKKQPVAFWCNPISGHNTLYWYLQNLGQGPELLIRYENEEAVDDSQLPKDRFSAERLKGVDSTLKIQPAELGDSAVYLCASSLEGNEQYFGPGTRLTVT.

The CDR3 is CASSLADRGTEAFF. The DNA for the CDR3 is TGCGCCAGCAGCTTGGCCGACAGGGGCACTGAAGCTTTCTTT. The chain employs TRBV5-1 and TRBJ1-1; 8 bases agree with TRBD1. V gave up 0 bases and J gave up 4 bases; unmatched junction bases: 2. The germline gives CDR1 SGHRS, CDR2 YFSETQ. The CDR3 is 14 residues long.

This chain uses TRBV7-8 with TRBJ2-3; no clear D. The V gene lost 1 base and the J gene lost 0 bases, with 23 bases spanning the gap. This CDR3 has 20 residues. Per germline, CDR1 SGHVS and CDR2 FQNEAQ. This CDR3 is CASSLGVRRESPVSTDTQYF. CDR3 coding DNA: TGTGCCAGCAGCTTAGGGGTCAGGAGAGAATCCCCTGTTAGCACAGATACGCAGTATTTT.

This rearrangement joins TRBV11-2 to TRBJ1-1; D is unclear. V gave up 5 bases and J gave up 2 bases, with 15 bases separating them. The CDR3 consists of 15 residues. Germline CDR1 reads SGHAT; CDR2 reads FQNNGV. The CDR3 nucleotides read TGTGCCAGCAGCCCCTCAGCGGGGTACAACACTGAAGCTTTCTTT. Translating gives CASSPSAGYNTEAFF.

The V gene is TRBV19, the J gene TRBJ2-7, with D possibly being TRBD1 or TRBD2 (6 bases each). The CDR3 spans 14 residues. Germline values: CDR1 LNHDA, CDR2 SQIVND (reference sequence). Between the trimmed V and J ends, which lost 5 bases and 6 bases, there was a span of 17 bases. The CDR3 protein is CASSLRGDPGEQYF. The DNA of the CDR3 is TGTGCCAGTAGTTTGAGGGGGGACCCAGGCGAGCAGTACTTC. Filled out from reference TRBV19 and TRBJ2-7, the complete variable domain reads DGGITQSPKYLFRKEGQNVTLSCEQNLNHDAMYWYRQDPGQGLRLIYYSQIVNDFQKGDIAEGYSVSREKKESFPLTVTSAQKNPTAFYLCASSLRGDPGEQYFGPGTRLTVT.

The V call is TRBV27, the J call TRBJ2-7; 7 bases match TRBD1. The CDR3 extends over 15 amino acids. CDR1 and CDR2 from the germline V gene are MNHEY and SMNVEV (reference sequence). V gave up 4 bases and J gave up 6 bases; unmatched junction bases: 12. The chain's CDR3 is CASSSQLTGIGEQYF. The CDR3 DNA follows: TGTGCCAGCAGTTCTCAATTGACAGGGATAGGCGAGCAGTACTTC.